This T cell receptor (beta chain) was documented in a study of blood T cell repertoires in COVID-19. Whole-study context: Sources were T cells, B-cell-depleted T cells, or PBMCs; the material itself was cDNA or gDNA.

Only one count was recorded for this clone. Germline V CDR1 and CDR2: MNHEY, SVGAGI. Trimming removed 2 bases at V and 4 bases at J, with 9 bases between. CDR3 length: 13 residues. The table came from immunoSEQ multiplex PCR; TCRdb's copy has only in-frame clones and leaves some out. The table lists some 110,000 clones, over 80% of them singletons. The sample consisted of PBMCs or T cells enriched from blood (not recorded which). The receptor was derived from a woman under 40 who had recovered from COVID-19. The V and J genes are TRBV6-5 and TRBJ2-7; no clear D. The CDR3 sequence: CASSYQIKYEQYF. For the CDR3, the DNA is TGTGCCAGCAGTTACCAGATAAAGTACGAGCAGTACTTC.